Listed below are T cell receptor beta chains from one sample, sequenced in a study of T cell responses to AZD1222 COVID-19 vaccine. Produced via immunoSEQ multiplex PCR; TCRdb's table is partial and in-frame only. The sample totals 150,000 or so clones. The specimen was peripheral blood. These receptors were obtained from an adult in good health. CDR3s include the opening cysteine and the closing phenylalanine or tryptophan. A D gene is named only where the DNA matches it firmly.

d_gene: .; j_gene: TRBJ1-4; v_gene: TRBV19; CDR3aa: CASTLATNEKLFF; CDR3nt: TGTGCCAGTACCCTTGCAACTAATGAAAAACTGTTTTTT
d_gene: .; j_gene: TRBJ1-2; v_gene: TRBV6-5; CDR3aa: CASSPPGTLGYGYTF; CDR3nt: TGTGCCAGCAGTCCGCCCGGGACACTTGGCTATGGCTACACCTTC
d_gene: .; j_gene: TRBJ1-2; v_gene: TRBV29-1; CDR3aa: CSVEVNYGYTF; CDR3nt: TGCAGCGTTGAGGTCAACTATGGCTACACCTTC
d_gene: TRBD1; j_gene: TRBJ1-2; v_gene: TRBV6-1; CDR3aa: CASSEGTGGRGYTF; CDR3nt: TGTGCCAGCAGTGAAGGGACAGGGGGCCGGGGCTACACCTTC
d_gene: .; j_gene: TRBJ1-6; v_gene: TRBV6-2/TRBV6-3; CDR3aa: CASSYGLIYNSPLHF; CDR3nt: TGTGCCAGCAGTTACGGTCTAATCTATAATTCACCCCTCCACTTT
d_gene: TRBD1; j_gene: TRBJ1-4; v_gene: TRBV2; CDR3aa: CASGEGQPNEKLFF; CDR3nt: TGTGCCAGCGGGGAGGGACAGCCTAATGAAAAACTGTTTTTT
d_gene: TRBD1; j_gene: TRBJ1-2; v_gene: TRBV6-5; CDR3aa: CASSRTGYGYTF; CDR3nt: TGTGCCAGCAGTCGGACAGGCTATGGCTACACCTTC
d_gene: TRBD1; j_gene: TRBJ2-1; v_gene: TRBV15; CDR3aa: CATSFRDSSSPNEQFF; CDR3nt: TGTGCCACCAGCTTCAGGGACAGTTCGTCCCCCAATGAGCAGTTCTTC
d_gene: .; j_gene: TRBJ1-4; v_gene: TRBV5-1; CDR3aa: CASSLGQNEKLFF; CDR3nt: TGCGCCAGCAGCTTGGGGCAGAATGAAAAACTGTTTTTT
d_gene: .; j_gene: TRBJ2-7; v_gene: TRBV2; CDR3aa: CASRDPSGYEQYF; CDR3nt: TGTGCCAGCAGGGACCCATCGGGCTACGAGCAGTACTTC